This T cell receptor beta chain emerged from a study of blood T cell repertoires in COVID-19. Whole-study context: Sites across the United States, Italy and Spain contributed samples from acute and convalescent COVID-19. Sources were T cells, B-cell-depleted T cells, or PBMCs; the material itself was cDNA or gDNA.

CDR1 is SGHTA and CDR2 is FQGNSA in the germline V gene. The CDR3 spans 15 residues. V was pared by 3 bases and J by 0 bases, with 11 bases between. In the original workflow: Quantification of nucleated cells was approximated via reference gene primer amplification. This table comes from immunoSEQ multiplex PCR, and its TCRdb copy is limited to in-frame clones, with some not included. V and J calls and clone size follow that table, whereas D and trimming were derived from the DNA. This table has approximately 170,000 clones, 85% appearing once. Recruited during active infection, patients (from Seattle) were subsequently followed longitudinally.

The chain uses TRBV7-2 and TRBJ2-5; D call uncertain. The specimen sequenced was peripheral blood. The TCR originated in a woman of 80 years or more with COVID-19, enrolled during active disease. CDR3 DNA: TGTGCCAGCAGCTTTGTAGCTAACGACCAAGAGACCCAGTACTTC. Translating it yields CASSFVANDQETQYF.